These T cell receptor beta chains were read from a single sample in a study of cytomegalovirus exposure and HLA in healthy donors. Only in-frame clones appear in the TCRdb table, and some are missing; sequencing was by immunoSEQ multiplex PCR. Of 150,000 to 200,000 clones detected, 75% to 90% appear once; the ten largest clones hold approximately 16%. Sequencing was performed on PBMCs. The receptors here all came from a man between 18 and 29 years old in good health and CMV-seropositive. CDR3s include the opening cysteine and the closing phenylalanine or tryptophan. Only part of the rows carry a size: once, few, many, or a class if the clone is expanded.

clone_size j_call v_call cdr3_aa
. TRBJ1-4 TRBV27 CASSIVGHDEKLFF
. TRBJ2-2 TRBV4-1 CASSQRLAGVGTGELFF
. TRBJ2-1 TRBV27 CASSLSSGETYNEQFF
. TRBJ2-3 TRBV29-1 CSARRDRTGTDTQYF
. TRBJ1-2 TRBV27 CASSFSPLGGSYGYTF
. TRBJ2-5 TRBV5-1 CASSLIPTGSETQYF
. TRBJ1-2 TRBV30 CAWEEQVKGYTF
. TRBJ2-1 TRBV28 CASSRGDRGLNEQFF
. TRBJ1-4 TRBV28 CASSGTDYEKLFF
. TRBJ2-1 TRBV27 CASSLSDRDSGYEQFF
few TRBJ2-3 TRBV28 CASSPWTPYSTDTQYF
. TRBJ2-7 TRBV7-9 CASSPGTGGESTHEQYF
once TRBJ2-4 TRBV7-9 CASSLGTQDIQYF
. TRBJ2-2 TRBV6-5 CASSSLAGFNTGELFF
once TRBJ2-3 TRBV7-9 CASSLDRVTDTQYF
. TRBJ2-7 TRBV29-1 CSVYAVNSYEQYF
few TRBJ1-2 TRBV18 CASSLTGSRYGYTF
. TRBJ2-7 TRBV10-3 CAISGPGQDYEQYF